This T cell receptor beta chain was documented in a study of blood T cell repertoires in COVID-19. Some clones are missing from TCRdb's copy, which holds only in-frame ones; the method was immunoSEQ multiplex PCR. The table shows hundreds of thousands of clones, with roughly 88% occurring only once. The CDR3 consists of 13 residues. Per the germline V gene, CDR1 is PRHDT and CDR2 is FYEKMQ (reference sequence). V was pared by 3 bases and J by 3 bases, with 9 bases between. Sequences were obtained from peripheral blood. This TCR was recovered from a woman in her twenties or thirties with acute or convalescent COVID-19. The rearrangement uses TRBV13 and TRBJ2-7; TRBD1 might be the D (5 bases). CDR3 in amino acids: CASSLRQNYEQYF. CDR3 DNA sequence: TGTGCCAGCAGCTTGAGACAGAACTACGAGCAGTACTTC. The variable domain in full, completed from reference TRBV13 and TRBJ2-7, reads AAGVIQSPRHLIKEKRETATLKCYPIPRHDTVYWYQQGPGQDPQFLISFYEKMQSDKGSIPDRFSAQQFSDYHSELNMSSLELGDSALYFCASSLRQNYEQYFGPGTRLTVT.